The 8 T cell receptor beta chains below come from one sample, sequenced in a study of blood T cells in healthy people across ages. Next came a second PCR, run for about 7 to 12 cycles, which used a sample-barcoded 5' primer along with a J-beta primer mix. TCRdb re-called the 5' RACE reads through MiXCR, storing one row per CDR3 protein. The table has about a million distinct CDR3 sequences, around 49% seen once. Sequences were obtained from blood. These receptors were taken from a man under 40 in good health.

This clonotype is a singleton in its sample. The V call is TRBV3-1, the J call TRBJ2-3; 11 nucleotides match TRBD1. Germline V gives CDR1 LGHDT, CDR2 YNNKEL (reference sequence). The CDR3 has 15 amino acids. Trimming cost V 3 bases and J 4 bases; bases outside gene matches: 3. The CDR3 nucleotides are TGTGCCAGCAGCCATGGGACAGGGGGTTCAGATACGCAGTATTTT. It translates to CASSHGTGGSDTQYF.

The V and J genes are TRBV6-5 and TRBJ1-2, with 10 bases fitting TRBD1. The junction had 10 bases not matched to a gene; V was cut back by 7 bases and J by 8 bases. The CDR3 is 14 amino acids. Germline values: CDR1 MNHEY, CDR2 SVGAGI. This CDR3 is CASNWGGTGDGYTF. CDR3 nucleotide sequence: TGTGCCAGCAACTGGGGGGGGACAGGGGACGGCTACACCTTC.

The chain uses TRBV12-3 or TRBV12-4 and TRBJ1-2; 9 positions agree with TRBD1. This CDR3 contains 14 residues. J lost 6 bases, V lost 3 bases, and 5 bases had no gene match. CDR3 in amino acids: CASSFIGTGNGYTF. In DNA, the CDR3 is TGTGCCAGCAGTTTTATCGGGACAGGGAATGGCTACACCTTC.

V is TRBV29-1 and J is TRBJ2-3; no firm D call. The CDR3 length is 12 residues. V dropped 6 bases and J dropped 4 bases, with 11 bases sitting between them. The germline V gene encodes CDR1 SQVTM and CDR2 ANQGSEA. CDR3 sequence (DNA): TGCAGCGTACAACACCGCCCAGATACGCAGTATTTT. Translation gives CSVQHRPDTQYF.

V is TRBV29-1 and J is TRBJ2-1; 8 bases fit TRBD1. The CDR3 is 11 amino acids. The V gene's germline CDR1 is SQVTM and CDR2 ANQGSEA. The J segment lost 9 bases and the V segment lost 8 bases, leaving 6 bases of the junction unmatched. CDR3 nucleotide sequence: TGCAGCCCCCGGACAGGGAGTGAGCAGTTCTTC. Translating gives CSPRTGSEQFF.

V gene TRBV7-9 combines with J gene TRBJ2-3, with 7 bases aligning to TRBD2. Trimming cost V 3 bases and J 2 bases; bases outside gene matches: 8. CDR1 SEHNR and CDR2 FQNEAQ come from the germline V gene (reference sequence). The CDR3 loop spans 16 amino acids. The CDR3: CASSLWQGGNTDTQYF. Written as DNA, the CDR3 is TGTGCCAGCAGCTTGTGGCAGGGAGGGAACACAGATACGCAGTATTTT.

This clonotype was observed once. The genes are TRBV29-1 and TRBJ2-5; perhaps TRBD1 as D (6 bases). V shed 6 bases and J shed 6 bases, with 26 bases lying between them. The CDR3 covers 16 residues. Germline-derived CDR1 and CDR2 are SQVTM and ANQGSEA. CDR3 protein: CSVRPSGVQGWKTQYF. The DNA for the CDR3 is TGCAGCGTAAGACCCTCCGGGGTCCAGGGGTGGAAGACCCAGTACTTC.

The J gene is TRBJ2-3, the V gene TRBV7-9, with 10 bases matching TRBD2. CDR3 length: 15 amino acids. Germline lookup yields CDR1 SEHNR and CDR2 FQNEAQ (reference sequence). Trimming took 5 bases from V and 6 from J; bases not matched to a gene: 8. CDR3 protein: CASSDGSGGMDTQYF. The CDR3 region has the DNA TGTGCCAGCAGCGACGGTAGCGGGGGGATGGATACGCAGTATTTT.